The sequence of this T cell receptor beta chain was determined in a study of cytomegalovirus exposure and HLA in healthy donors. Libraries were prepared by immunoSEQ multiplex PCR; TCRdb keeps only in-frame clonotypes and omits some of them. In the table there are fewer than 200,000 clones, around nine tenths of which are singletons. Looked up from germline, CDR1 is SGHNT and CDR2 is YYREEE (reference sequence). Trimming stripped 1 base from V and 1 base from J, with 13 bases between. The length of the CDR3 is 16 residues. The chain recombines TRBV5-4 with TRBJ2-3; maybe TRBD2 (6 bases). The source of this sequence is a young man in good health and CMV-seropositive. Sample: PBMCs. The DNA of the CDR3 is TGTGCCAGCAGCTTGCGTTCGGGAGCTGGCACAGATACGCAGTATTTT. Translated: CASSLRSGAGTDTQYF. The variable domain in full, completed from reference TRBV5-4 and TRBJ2-3, reads ETGVTQSPTHLIKTRGQQVTLRCSSQSGHNTVSWYQQALGQGPQFIFQYYREEENGRGNFPPRFSGLQFPNYSSELNVNALELDDSALYLCASSLRSGAGTDTQYFGPGTRLTVL.